Each of the 32 T cell receptor beta chains below was sequenced from the same sample in a study of blood T cell repertoires in COVID-19. Assay used: immunoSEQ multiplex PCR; TCRdb lists only in-frame clones, some missing. Altogether roughly 190,000 clones are present, 82% being singletons, with the ten largest covering more than 4.5%. Sequencing input: PBMCs or T cells enriched from blood (not recorded which). The receptors originated from a woman aged 55-75 years with acute COVID-19.

The chain is built from TRBV18 and TRBJ2-7; no clear D. CDR1 and CDR2 from the germline V gene are KGHSH and LQKENI. The CDR3 is 13 amino acids. Trimming stripped 4 bases from V and 0 bases from J, with 7 bases between. CDR3 bases: TGTGCCAGCTCACTTACAGACTCCTACGAGCAGTACGTC. It is translated as CASSLTDSYEQYV.

This chain uses TRBV21-1 with TRBJ2-3; the table calls TRBD1, which could not be checked here. TRBV21-1 is listed as a pseudogene. CDR3 length: 16 residues. Written as DNA, the CDR3 is TGTGCCAGCAGCTACCCACAGGGGGCGCGTCCAGATACGCAGTATTTT. Protein sequence: CASSYPQGARPDTQYF.

The chain has TRBV5-1 and TRBJ2-7; 14 bases line up with TRBD2. CDR1 and CDR2 from the germline V gene are SGHRS and YFSETQ. With V trimmed by 6 bases and J by 5 bases, 7 bases remained unmatched. The CDR3 contains 15 residues. The CDR3 bases are TGCGCCAGCAACCCCGGGACTAGCGGGAGTGACGAGCAGTACTTC. This encodes CASNPGTSGSDEQYF. The full variable domain, its missing parts supplied by reference TRBV5-1 and TRBJ2-7, is KAGVTQTPRYLIKTRGQQVTLSCSPISGHRSVSWYQQTPGQGLQFLFEYFSETQRNKGNFPGRFSGRQFSNSRSEMNVSTLELGDSALYLCASNPGTSGSDEQYFGPGTRLTVT.

This chain joins TRBV12-3 or TRBV12-4 and TRBJ2-7; the D gene is possibly TRBD2 (6 bases). This CDR3 comprises 12 residues. V gave up 5 bases and J gave up 9 bases, with 14 bases separating them. CDR3 sequence reads: CASSRDSTRQYV. Written as DNA, the CDR3 is TGTGCCAGCAGTCGGGACTCTACTAGGCAGTACGTC.

V usage is TRBV3-1 (or the pseudogene TRBV3-2) and J usage is TRBJ2-1; TRBD1 matches at 7 bases. Germline V gene data show CDR1 as LGHDT and CDR2 as YNNKEL (reference sequence). The CDR3 has 15 residues. V gave up 5 bases and J gave up 9 bases; unmatched junction bases: 13. For the CDR3, the DNA is TGTGCCAGCAGCGACCGGGACAGCTCGGGGAGTGAGCAGTTCTTC. Protein: CASSDRDSSGSEQFF.

As DNA, the CDR3 is TGTGCCAGTAAATCCCGGGGGCAGCCCCAGCATTTT. Protein sequence: CASKSRGQPQHF. The rearrangement joins TRBV19 to TRBJ1-5; the D gene is possibly TRBD1 (5 bases). The CDR3 totals 12 residues. The ends were cut back, 7 bases at V and 7 bases at J, with 11 bases in the middle. The germline CDR1 and CDR2 sequences are LNHDA and SQIVND (reference sequence).

The J gene is TRBJ2-3, the V gene TRBV29-1, with 13 bases aligning to TRBD2. The CDR3 has 14 amino acids. Germline CDR1 SQVTM, CDR2 ANQGSEA. J was trimmed by 5 bases and V by 7 bases; bases with no gene match: 6. Here the CDR3 DNA reads TGCAGCGCCACTAGCGGGGGGGCCTTAGATACGCAGTATTTT. Amino acids: CSATSGGALDTQYF.

V gene TRBV27 combines with J gene TRBJ1-6; 7 bases are a match to TRBD1. J gave up 4 bases and V 6 bases, and 3 bases lay outside the gene matches. The CDR3 length is 14 residues. Germline assignment: CDR1 MNHEY and CDR2 SMNVEV (reference sequence). The CDR3 loop is CASRPTGYNSPLHF. In DNA, the CDR3 is TGTGCCAGCAGGCCGACAGGGTATAATTCACCCCTCCACTTT.

The rearrangement uses TRBV29-1 and TRBJ2-6; TRBD2 matches 8 bases. V lost 6 bases, J lost 1 base, and 8 bases stayed unmatched. Looked up from germline, CDR1 is SQVTM and CDR2 is ANQGSEA. The CDR3 is made up of 16 amino acids. The CDR3 bases are TGCAGCGTCCGGGGGGGCCCAGATTCTGGGGCCAACGTCCTGACTTTC. This gives the protein CSVRGGPDSGANVLTF. The full variable domain, with the rest looked up from reference TRBV29-1 and TRBJ2-6, is SAVISQKPSRDICQRGTSLTIQCQVDSQVTMMFWYRQQPGQSLTLIATANQGSEATYESGFVIDKFPISRPNLTFSTLTVSNMSPEDSSIYLCSVRGGPDSGANVLTFGAGSRLTVL.

J is TRBJ1-5 and V is TRBV2; D is unresolved. The CDR3 is made up of 13 amino acids. Germline CDR1 is SNHLY and CDR2 is FYNNEI. Trimming pared 7 bases from V and 6 bases from J, leaving 13 bases between. In nucleotides, the CDR3 is TGTGCCAGCATGGAGGTAGGGATTCAGCCCCAGCATTTT. Amino acids: CASMEVGIQPQHF.

This clone was seen a few times. This chain joins TRBV4-3 and TRBJ1-2; TRBD1 aligns across 12 bases. The CDR3 contains 14 residues. The V segment lost 3 bases and the J segment 7 bases; nucleotides outside the gene matches: 3. Germline CDR1 is LGHNA and CDR2 is YSLEER. The DNA of the CDR3 is TGCGCCAGCAGCCACCCGGGACAGGGGGCTGGCTACACCTTC. It specifies CASSHPGQGAGYTF.

J is TRBJ2-7 and V is TRBV29-1, with 8 bases lining up with TRBD2. This CDR3 has 16 residues. Germline V gene sequence: CDR1 SQVTM, CDR2 ANQGSEA. V shed 4 bases and J 0 bases; nucleotides not matched to a gene: 11. The CDR3: CSVVVWGRGGSYEQYV. The CDR3 nucleotides read TGCAGCGTTGTTGTGTGGGGACGGGGGGGCTCCTACGAGCAGTACGTC.

The rearrangement joins TRBV25-1 to TRBJ1-1; perhaps TRBD1 as D (5 bases). Germline-derived CDR1 and CDR2 are MGHDK and SYGVNS. Trimming removed 3 bases at V and 0 bases at J, with 11 bases between. This CDR3 spans 15 amino acids. The CDR3 bases are TGTGCCAGCAGTGAGGGGCCTCCCCTGAACACTGAAGCTTTCTTT. Amino acids: CASSEGPPLNTEAFF.

This rearrangement joins TRBV29-1 to TRBJ1-2; D is perhaps TRBD1 (6 bases). Trimming left V 7 bases short and J 7 bases short, with 16 bases between. This CDR3 is built from 12 residues. CDR1 is SQVTM, CDR2 ANQGSEA, per germline. The CDR3 is CSAEVQGPGYTF. The CDR3 DNA follows: TGCAGCGCAGAGGTGCAGGGGCCTGGCTACACCTTC.

V is TRBV12-3 or TRBV12-4 and J is TRBJ1-4; 7 bases are shared with TRBD1. V lost 3 bases to trimming and J lost 8 bases; unmatched junction nucleotides: 3. The CDR3 spans 13 residues. CDR3 sequence: CASSFEDREKLFF. The CDR3 bases are TGTGCCAGCAGTTTCGAGGACAGGGAAAAACTGTTTTTT.

The V call is TRBV5-1, the J call TRBJ1-1; 10 bases map to TRBD1. V was pared by 2 bases and J by 5 bases, with 3 bases of the junction left unmatched. Germline lookup yields CDR1 SGHRS and CDR2 YFSETQ. The CDR3 extends over 14 amino acids. The CDR3 here is CASSFGQGGTEAFF. CDR3 coding DNA: TGCGCCAGCAGCTTCGGACAGGGGGGGACTGAAGCTTTCTTT.

The chain employs TRBV18 and TRBJ1-2, with no clear D. This CDR3 has 16 amino acids. Trimming removed 3 bases at V and 8 bases at J, with 22 bases between. Germline CDR1 reads KGHSH; CDR2 reads LQKENI. The CDR3 nucleotides read TGTGCCAGCTCACCCCCCCTCGTCCGGGGTTTGGAGGGCTACACCTTC. Its protein product is CASSPPLVRGLEGYTF.

The V gene is TRBV11-2, the J gene TRBJ2-1, with 12 positions matching TRBD2. Germline V lookup: CDR1 SGHAT, CDR2 FQNNGV. The CDR3 is 16 residues long. The junction had 11 bases not matched to a gene; V was cut back by 5 bases and J by 9 bases. The chain's CDR3 is CASSPVLAGGRSEQFF. Here the CDR3 DNA reads TGTGCCAGCAGCCCCGTCCTAGCGGGGGGGCGAAGTGAGCAGTTCTTC.

The chain uses TRBV7-9 and TRBJ2-5; D is uncertain. CDR3 length equals 14 residues. Germline CDR1 reads SEHNR; CDR2 reads FQNEAQ (reference sequence). Trimming pared 9 bases from V and 5 bases from J, leaving 19 bases between. The CDR3 sequence is CASKDIGGMETQYF. DNA of the CDR3: TGTGCCAGTAAAGATATAGGCGGCATGGAGACCCAGTACTTC.

J is TRBJ1-2 and V is TRBV7-6, with TRBD1 matching over 7 bases. Germline values: CDR1 SGHVS, CDR2 FNYEAQ. After removal of 11 bases from V and 12 bases from J, the junction contained 12 bases not matched to a gene. CDR3 size: 11 residues. CDR3 in amino acids: CAAQTGNADTF. The CDR3 DNA sequence: TGTGCCGCCCAGACAGGGAATGCTGACACCTTC.

The chain couples TRBV19 to TRBJ1-2; possibly TRBD1 for D (6 bases). The CDR3 sequence is 15 residues long. Germline values: CDR1 LNHDA, CDR2 SQIVND (reference sequence). V was trimmed by 5 bases and J by 5 bases, leaving 18 bases between them. The DNA of the CDR3 is TGTGCCAGTAGTTCCCGGGACACCAAGGGGTATGGCTACACCTTC. Its translation: CASSSRDTKGYGYTF.

This chain connects TRBV5-1 to TRBJ2-3; D might be TRBD2 (6 bases). V was shortened by 0 bases and J by 1 base, with 12 bases between the two germline ends. The CDR3 consists of 16 residues. The germline gives CDR1 SGHRS, CDR2 YFSETQ. The CDR3 is CASSLVGRGGTDTQYF. The CDR3 region has the DNA TGCGCCAGCAGCTTGGTTGGGCGGGGAGGCACAGATACGCAGTATTTT.

V and J are TRBV7-2 and TRBJ1-4; maybe TRBD1 (5 bases). The CDR3 length is 13 residues. Germline V lookup: CDR1 SGHTA, CDR2 FQGNSA. V was clipped by 8 bases and J by 8 bases, with 15 bases between them. The CDR3 loop is CASRGVPSEKLFF. DNA of the CDR3: TGTGCCAGCCGGGGGGTTCCTTCCGAAAAACTGTTTTTT.

The rearrangement links TRBV7-9 to TRBJ2-3, with D possibly TRBD2 on 5 matching bases. Germline loops: CDR1 SEHNR, CDR2 FQNEAQ (reference sequence). The ends were cut back, 5 bases at V and 7 bases at J, with 13 bases in the middle. CDR3 length: 13 amino acids. CDR3 sequence: CASSPRTGNTQYF. In DNA form, the CDR3 reads TGTGCCAGCAGCCCCCGGACTGGCAATACGCAGTATTTT.

V and J are TRBV28 and TRBJ2-5; no reliable D call. V lost 9 bases, J lost 5 bases, and 10 bases lay in between. CDR3 length: 11 residues. From germline, CDR1 is MDHEN and CDR2 SYDVKM. In nucleotides, the CDR3 is TGTGCCAGTCAAAATGAGGAGACCCAGTACTTC. This encodes CASQNEETQYF.

The V gene is TRBV5-4, the J gene TRBJ2-5, with 12 bases fitting TRBD1. V gave up 0 bases and J gave up 4 bases; unmatched junction bases: 4. Germline values: CDR1 SGHNT, CDR2 YYREEE (reference sequence). The CDR3 extends over 16 amino acids. CDR3 coding DNA: TGTGCCAGCAGCTTGGCCGGGACAGGGGGCGGAGAGACCCAGTACTTC. As protein: CASSLAGTGGGETQYF. The complete variable domain, with remaining parts taken from reference TRBV5-4 and TRBJ2-5, reads ETGVTQSPTHLIKTRGQQVTLRCSSQSGHNTVSWYQQALGQGPQFIFQYYREEENGRGNFPPRFSGLQFPNYSSELNVNALELDDSALYLCASSLAGTGGGETQYFGPGTRLLVL.

The chain is built from TRBV12-3 or TRBV12-4 and TRBJ1-2; the match to TRBD1 covers 10 bases. This CDR3 comprises 13 residues. With 5 bases clipped from V and 6 bases from J, the junction kept 3 bases outside the gene matches. This CDR3 reads CASSPGTGDGYTF. The CDR3 DNA is TGTGCCAGCAGTCCCGGGACAGGGGATGGCTACACCTTC.

This chain connects TRBV5-1 to TRBJ2-1; 7 nucleotides align to TRBD2. This CDR3 contains 15 residues. V gave up 1 base and J gave up 10 bases; unmatched junction bases: 11. CDR1 and CDR2 from the germline V gene are SGHRS and YFSETQ. The chain's CDR3 is CASSLSAGDWGEQFF. CDR3 nucleotides: TGCGCCAGCAGCTTGTCTGCGGGAGACTGGGGGGAGCAGTTCTTC.

This sequence joins TRBV18 and TRBJ1-3; weak D call: TRBD1 (5 bases). Trimming removed 5 bases from V and 2 bases from J, with 7 bases in between. This CDR3 comprises 13 residues. Germline values: CDR1 KGHSH, CDR2 LQKENI. CDR3 in amino acids: CASSLGAGNTIYF. In DNA form, the CDR3 reads TGTGCCAGCTCATTAGGGGCTGGAAACACCATATATTTT.

This chain joins TRBV11-2 and TRBJ1-6, with 9 nucleotides matching TRBD1. The CDR3 covers 17 residues. Trimming cost V 2 bases and J 8 bases; bases outside gene matches: 10. CDR1 and CDR2 (germline): SGHAT, FQNNGV. The CDR3 region is CASSLYLQGASDSPLHF. In DNA form, the CDR3 reads TGTGCCAGCAGCTTATACTTACAGGGGGCGTCGGATTCACCCCTCCACTTT.

The genes are TRBV15 and TRBJ2-5; 8 bases match TRBD1. CDR3 length equals 15 residues. The V gene's germline CDR1 is LNHNV and CDR2 YYDKDF (reference sequence). V lost 1 base to trimming and J lost 1 base; unmatched junction nucleotides: 2. CDR3 sequence reads: CATSRAGTGQETQYF. The CDR3 DNA follows: TGTGCCACCAGCAGAGCCGGGACAGGCCAAGAGACCCAGTACTTC.

The chain is built from TRBV4-3 and TRBJ1-4, with no clear D. The CDR3 is 13 amino acids. CDR1 and CDR2 (germline): LGHNA, YSLEER. V was shortened by 1 base and J by 8 bases, with 8 bases between the two germline ends. CDR3: CASSQGVWEKLFF. DNA for the CDR3: TGCGCCAGCAGCCAAGGCGTCTGGGAAAAACTGTTTTTT.